This T cell receptor beta chain originates from a study of blood T cell repertoires in COVID-19. A few counts support this clone. Sequenced by immunoSEQ multiplex PCR; TCRdb stores in-frame clones only, minus some. Here the sample spans over 250,000 clones, around 84% being singletons. Participants were aged about 18 to 100 years from approximately 25 US areas. The material sequenced was PBMCs or T cells enriched from blood (not recorded which). The receptor's source is a man under 40 with acute COVID-19.

The CDR3 protein is CASQSPGHHLSGELFF. The CDR3 DNA reads as TGTGCCAGTCAGTCGCCGGGACATCACCTTTCCGGGGAGCTGTTTTTT. The chain employs TRBV7-2 and TRBJ2-2, with TRBD1 as a possible D gene (6 bases). CDR1 SGHTA and CDR2 FQGNSA come from the germline V gene. The CDR3 spans 16 residues. Trimming took 9 bases from V and 6 from J, leaving 23 bases between them.